This TCR beta chain is drawn from a study of CD8+CD57+ T cells in acquired aplastic anemia. Study-wide points: Patients and controls were found to share over 25 CD8+ CDR3 sequences.

This clonotype was seen at least ten times. Its target is unknown. TCR beta VDJ combinations and CDR3 sequences were profiled from genomic DNA. TCRdb reanalysed the reads using MiXCR and keeps one entry per CDR3 protein. The sample carries roughly 81,000 distinct CDR3 sequences, approximately 46% recorded once. Trimming cost V 1 base and J 1 base, with 8 bases left between them. The CDR3 consists of 14 residues. CDR1 is LNHDA, CDR2 SQIVND, per germline (reference sequence). This TCR was recovered from a human donor in good health, serving as a control. The chain is built from TRBV19 and TRBJ2-7; D is ambiguous. The sample taken for sequencing was sorted CD4+, CD8+, or CD8+CD57+ T cells (not recorded which) from PBMCs. The chain's CDR3 is CASSIGAGSYEQYF. In DNA form, the CDR3 reads TGTGCCAGTAGTATAGGCGCAGGTTCCTACGAGCAGTACTTC.